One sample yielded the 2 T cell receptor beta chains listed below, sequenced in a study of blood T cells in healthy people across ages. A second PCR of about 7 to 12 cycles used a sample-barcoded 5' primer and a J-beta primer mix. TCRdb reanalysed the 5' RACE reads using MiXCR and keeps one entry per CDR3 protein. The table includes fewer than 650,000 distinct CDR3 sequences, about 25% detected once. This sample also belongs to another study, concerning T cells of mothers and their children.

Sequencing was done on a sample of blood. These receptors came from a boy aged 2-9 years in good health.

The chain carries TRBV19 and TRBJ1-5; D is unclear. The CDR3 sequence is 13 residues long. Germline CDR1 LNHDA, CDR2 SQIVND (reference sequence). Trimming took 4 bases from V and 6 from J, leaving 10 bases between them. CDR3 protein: CASSREVFQPQHF. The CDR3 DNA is TGTGCCAGTAGTAGGGAGGTTTTTCAGCCCCAGCATTTT.

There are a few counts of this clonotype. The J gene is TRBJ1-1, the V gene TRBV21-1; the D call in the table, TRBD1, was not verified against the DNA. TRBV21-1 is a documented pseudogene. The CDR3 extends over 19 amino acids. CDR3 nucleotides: TGTGCCAGCAGTTCCTCCCGGGGACAGGAAGTAATTTGGGACACTGAAGCTTTCTTT. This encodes CASSSSRGQEVIWDTEAFF.